A selection of T cell receptor beta chains follows, all from one sample in a study of human versus mouse CDR3 diversity and MHC coevolution. Profiled with immunoSEQ multiplex PCR; TCRdb holds only in-frame clones, not every one. In the table there are just under 60,000 clones, 90% to 95% of which are singletons. The sample taken for sequencing was naive CD4+ T cells from blood. Source of these receptors: a person aged 55 to 70 in good health. CDR3s include the opening cysteine and the closing phenylalanine or tryptophan. A D gene is named only where the DNA matches it firmly. Clone size is shown for a subset of rows, as once, few, many or a class of expanded clone.

V gene	D gene	clone size	J gene	CDR3 protein	CDR3 DNA
TRBV6-6	NA	NA	TRBJ2-2	CASSSYTGELFF	TGTGCCAGCAGTTCATACACCGGGGAGCTGTTTTTT
TRBV6-1	NA	NA	TRBJ2-7	CAILRGYPSYEQYF	TGTGCCATCCTCAGAGGTTACCCTTCCTACGAGCAGTACTTC
TRBV7-2	TRBD2	NA	TRBJ2-2	CASSPRGTSGRGPTGELFF	TGTGCCAGCAGCCCACGAGGGACTAGCGGGAGGGGCCCCACCGGGGAGCTGTTTTTT
TRBV7-9	TRBD1	NA	TRBJ1-1	CASSLGQGTEEAFF	TGTGCCAGCAGCTTAGGACAGGGGACAGAGGAAGCTTTCTTT
TRBV9	TRBD1	NA	TRBJ1-6	CASSHRTGGIYLYNSPLHF	TGTGCCAGCAGCCACCGGACAGGGGGCATTTACCTTTATAATTCACCCCTCCACTTT
TRBV10-3	TRBD2	few	TRBJ2-7	CAISQLAGDGYEQYF	TGTGCCATCAGCCAACTAGCGGGAGACGGCTACGAGCAGTACTTC
TRBV5-1	TRBD1	NA	TRBJ1-3	CASSRGTAGNTIYF	TGCGCCAGCAGCCGCGGGACAGCAGGAAACACCATATATTTT
TRBV18	NA	NA	TRBJ2-2	CASSADRNTGELFF	TGTGCCAGCTCTGCGGACAGGAACACCGGGGAGCTGTTTTTT
TRBV6-5	NA	NA	TRBJ2-7	CASQDWGDQRHEQYF	TGTGCCAGCCAAGACTGGGGGGACCAGAGGCACGAGCAGTACTTC
TRBV5-4	TRBD1	NA	TRBJ1-3	CASSQGGTGNTIYF	TGTGCCAGCAGTCAAGGGGGCACTGGAAACACCATATATTTT
TRBV5-4	NA	NA	TRBJ2-1	CASSLAIGVSTNEQFF	TGTGCCAGCAGCTTGGCCATCGGGGTTTCCACCAATGAGCAGTTCTTC
TRBV2	TRBD1	NA	TRBJ1-1	CASYGQANTEAFF	TGTGCCAGCTACGGACAGGCGAACACTGAAGCTTTCTTT
TRBV15	NA	NA	TRBJ1-2	CATSRVPGEGYTF	TGTGCCACCAGCAGAGTCCCAGGGGAGGGCTACACCTTC